The 30 T cell receptor beta chains below come from one sample, sequenced in a study of blood T cell repertoires in COVID-19. The repertoire was sequenced with immunoSEQ multiplex PCR; TCRdb's copy has only in-frame clones and lacks some. The sample yields under 250,000 clones, about 94% seen once. Sample: peripheral blood. The receptors come from a man in his sixties with COVID-19, enrolled during active disease.

This clone was counted between two and nine times. The rearrangement links TRBV7-9 to TRBJ1-2; 8 bases are a match to TRBD1. Germline V gene sequence: CDR1 SEHNR, CDR2 FQNEAQ (reference sequence). The trim removed 5 bases at V and 7 bases at J, leaving 6 bases unmatched. CDR3 length: 13 residues. The CDR3 loop reads CASSQQGVGGYTF. CDR3 coding DNA: TGTGCCAGCAGCCAACAGGGGGTAGGTGGCTACACCTTC.

This chain connects TRBV6-4 to TRBJ2-3; D is undetermined. This CDR3 is built from 14 residues. With 4 bases removed from V and 2 bases from J, the gap between germline ends came to 10 bases. CDR1 MRHNA and CDR2 SNTAGT come from the germline V gene. CDR3 residues: CASSAAAHTDTQYF. The CDR3 DNA follows: TGTGCCAGCAGTGCCGCGGCTCACACAGATACGCAGTATTTT.

The chain joins TRBV28 to TRBJ2-1, with 7 bases lining up with TRBD2. There are 15 residues in the CDR3. From germline, CDR1 is MDHEN and CDR2 SYDVKM. V dropped 4 bases and J dropped 3; count of bases not matched to a gene: 6. DNA for the CDR3: TGTGCCAGCAGTTCTAGCGGTCCCGTCTACAATGAGCAGTTCTTC. Translating gives CASSSSGPVYNEQFF.

V and J are TRBV24-1 and TRBJ2-3, with 7 bases matching TRBD1. The CDR3 runs to 18 residues. The ends lost 3 bases at V and 0 bases at J; junction bases unmatched: 11. Germline CDR1 reads KGHDR; CDR2 reads SFDVKD. The CDR3 DNA sequence: TGTGCCACCAGTGATCCTGGGAACAGGGGCCGAAGCACAGATACGCAGTATTTT. Translation gives CATSDPGNRGRSTDTQYF.

This clone showed up just once. This rearrangement joins TRBV25-1 to TRBJ1-1; TRBD1 matches 8 bases. J was trimmed by 4 bases and V by 4 bases; bases with no gene match: 11. Per germline, CDR1 MGHDK and CDR2 SYGVNS. CDR3 length: 16 residues. CDR3 sequence reads: CASSGSPGQGGTEAFF. CDR3 in DNA: TGTGCCAGCAGTGGATCTCCCGGACAGGGAGGCACTGAAGCTTTCTTT.

The chain is built from TRBV2 and TRBJ2-7; D is possibly TRBD1 (5 bases). This CDR3 comprises 13 residues. From germline, CDR1 is SNHLY and CDR2 FYNNEI. V dropped 0 bases and J dropped 7 bases, with 10 bases sitting between them. In nucleotides, the CDR3 is TGTGCCAGCAGTGAAGCCTGGGGCCTGGAGCAGTACTTC. This translates into CASSEAWGLEQYF.

This chain connects TRBV18 to TRBJ1-2, with 8 positions matching TRBD1. V was clipped by 3 bases and J by 6 bases; unmatched bases: 6. This CDR3 region has 14 residues. Germline CDR1 KGHSH, CDR2 LQKENI. CDR3: CASSPGDRKNGYTF. The CDR3 region has the DNA TGTGCCAGCTCACCTGGGGACAGGAAAAATGGCTACACCTTC.

This chain connects TRBV5-6 to TRBJ2-1; 13 bases align to TRBD2. CDR1 and CDR2 (germline): SGHDT, YYEEEE. The length of the CDR3 is 17 residues. The V and J ends lost 2 bases and 9 bases, in that order; junction bases with no gene match: 11. DNA for the CDR3: TGTGCCAGCAGCTTCCGAGGACTAGCGGGAGCGTCAAGTGAGCAGTTCTTC. Translated, it gives CASSFRGLAGASSEQFF.

The CDR3 coding sequence is TGTGCCAGCTCAGTCAGGGATAATCAGCCCCAGCATTTT. Translating it yields CASSVRDNQPQHF. The chain joins TRBV18 to TRBJ1-5, with D tentatively TRBD1 (5 bases). The germline V and J ends were trimmed by 5 bases and 4 bases, with 9 bases remaining between them. CDR3 length equals 13 residues. CDR1 and CDR2 (germline): KGHSH, LQKENI.

The chain links TRBV27 to TRBJ1-6; D gene unclear. The V gene lost 6 bases and the J gene lost 14 bases, with 20 bases spanning the gap. This CDR3 has 14 residues. Germline CDR1 MNHEY, CDR2 SMNVEV (reference sequence). The CDR3 spells CASRASPGGSALHF. For the CDR3, the DNA is TGTGCCAGCAGAGCAAGCCCAGGAGGTTCGGCCCTCCACTTT.

The rearrangement uses TRBV18 and TRBJ2-7; tentative D call: TRBD2 (6 bases). V was cut by 6 bases and J by 7 bases, with 16 bases left in between. In germline, CDR1 is KGHSH, CDR2 LQKENI. This CDR3 is built from 13 residues. CDR3 protein: CASSLGTPLEQYF. As DNA, the CDR3 is TGTGCCAGCTCCCTCGGGACTCCGCTGGAGCAGTACTTC.

This sequence joins TRBV5-1 and TRBJ2-7; 9 nucleotides agree with TRBD2. The CDR3 covers 13 residues. Losses at the gene ends were 4 bases for V and 6 bases for J; bases not matched to a gene: 5. Germline CDR1 is SGHRS and CDR2 is YFSETQ. The chain's CDR3 is CASSRWREGEQYF. Written as DNA, the CDR3 is TGCGCCAGCAGCCGGTGGCGGGAGGGCGAGCAGTACTTC.

This sequence joins TRBV24-1 and TRBJ2-1, with TRBD2 identical over 15 bases. The germline gives CDR1 KGHDR, CDR2 SFDVKD. V was pared by 3 bases and J by 8 bases, with 13 bases of the junction left unmatched. The CDR3 has 19 residues. The chain's CDR3 is CATSDRMRGTSGRRDEQFF. The DNA of the CDR3 is TGTGCCACCAGTGATCGGATGAGAGGGACTAGCGGGAGGCGGGATGAGCAGTTCTTC.

The chain employs TRBV5-1 and TRBJ2-1, with D possibly matching TRBD2 (5 bases). The germline gives CDR1 SGHRS, CDR2 YFSETQ. The CDR3 spans 16 residues. The V and J ends lost 0 bases and 3 bases respectively, with 13 bases between them. The CDR3 region has the DNA TGCGCCAGCAGCTTGGTTGTGGGAGTAGGCTACAATGAGCAGTTCTTC. Protein: CASSLVVGVGYNEQFF.

To note about this clone: Additional DNA sequences in this sample encode the identical CDR3. The chain combines TRBV14 with TRBJ1-6; D is possibly TRBD1 (5 bases). CDR1 and CDR2 (germline): SGHDN, FVKESK. CDR3 length: 14 amino acids. The V gene lost 1 base and the J gene lost 9 bases, with 10 bases spanning the gap. The CDR3 protein is CASSQVGAGSPLHF. CDR3 coding DNA: TGTGCCAGCAGCCAAGTAGGGGCAGGTTCACCCCTCCACTTT. The complete variable domain, with remaining parts taken from reference TRBV14 and TRBJ1-6, reads EAGVTQFPSHSVIEKGQTVTLRCDPISGHDNLYWYRRVMGKEIKFLLHFVKESKQDESGMPNNRFLAERTGGTYSTLKVQPAELEDSGVYFCASSQVGAGSPLHFGNGTRLTVT.

This clone was recorded once. CDR3 sequence (DNA): TGTGCCAGCAGTTCCACAGGGGTACGGGAGCAGTACTTC. Amino acids: CASSSTGVREQYF. This chain links TRBV28 with TRBJ2-7; 7 positions agree with TRBD1. The CDR3 is made up of 13 amino acids. The germline gives CDR1 MDHEN, CDR2 SYDVKM. J was trimmed by 7 bases and V by 4 bases; bases with no gene match: 7.

This chain joins TRBV2 and TRBJ2-2; the match to TRBD1 covers 8 bases. This CDR3 is built from 14 residues. CDR1 is SNHLY and CDR2 is FYNNEI in the germline V gene. Trimming cost V 7 bases and J 7 bases; bases outside gene matches: 8. In DNA form, the CDR3 reads TGTGCCAGCAAGCAAGGACAGGGAAACGGGGAGCTGTTTTTT. Amino acids: CASKQGQGNGELFF. Filled out from reference TRBV2 and TRBJ2-2, the complete variable domain reads EPEVTQTPSHQVTQMGQEVILRCVPISNHLYFYWYRQILGQKVEFLVSFYNNEISEKSEIFDDQFSVERPDGSNFTLKIRSTKLEDSAMYFCASKQGQGNGELFFGEGSRLTVL.

The genes are TRBV5-6 and TRBJ2-2, with TRBD2 identical over 8 bases. Trimming removed 4 bases from V and 0 bases from J; junction bases left unmatched: 5. The CDR3 has 16 residues. The germline V gene has CDR1 SGHDT and CDR2 YYEEEE. In DNA form, the CDR3 reads TGTGCCAGCAGCGCCCCGGGACTAGCGAACACCGGGGAGCTGTTTTTT. This gives the protein CASSAPGLANTGELFF.

This chain uses TRBV15 with TRBJ2-6, with D possibly being TRBD1 (5 bases). This CDR3 comprises 15 residues. In germline, CDR1 is LNHNV, CDR2 YYDKDF (reference sequence). The ends were cut back, 4 bases at V and 2 bases at J, with 9 bases in the middle. As DNA, the CDR3 is TGTGCCACCAGCACAGGGCTCCCTGGGGCCAACGTCCTGACTTTC. It specifies CATSTGLPGANVLTF.

Here the CDR3 reads CASKRDSNYEQYF. The CDR3 coding sequence is TGCGCCAGCAAACGGGACAGTAACTACGAGCAGTACTTC. The chain combines TRBV5-1 with TRBJ2-7; TRBD1 aligns across 7 bases. The CDR3 totals 13 residues. CDR1 is SGHRS, CDR2 YFSETQ, per germline. Germline trimming cut 6 bases from V and 3 bases from J; bases unmatched to any gene: 6.

Only one count was recorded for this clone. The rearrangement uses TRBV25-1 and TRBJ2-7; 9 nucleotides align to TRBD1. J was trimmed by 2 bases and V by 6 bases; bases with no gene match: 8. The V gene's germline CDR1 is MGHDK and CDR2 SYGVNS. The CDR3 length is 15 residues. Here the CDR3 DNA reads TGTGCCAGCAGCGCCACTGGGACAGGGACCTACGAGCAGTACTTC. Its protein product is CASSATGTGTYEQYF.

The rearrangement links TRBV7-9 to TRBJ1-3, with 8 bases lining up with TRBD1. V shed 5 bases, J shed 0 bases, and the junction held 15 bases outside the gene matches. The CDR3 has 19 amino acids. CDR1 and CDR2 from the germline V gene are SEHNR and FQNEAQ (reference sequence). CDR3 sequence: CASSLDPGQGTVSGNTIYF. DNA for the CDR3: TGTGCCAGCAGCCTAGACCCCGGACAGGGAACCGTCTCTGGAAACACCATATATTTT.

In its sample, this clone was seen once. The chain combines TRBV11-2 with TRBJ1-1, with TRBD1 identical over 9 bases. Looked up from germline, CDR1 is SGHAT and CDR2 is FQNNGV. The V and J ends lost 5 bases and 5 bases, in that order; junction bases with no gene match: 9. This CDR3 is 15 amino acids long. The CDR3 region has the DNA TGTGCCAGCAGCCAGGGGGACAGGGCTGGGACTGAAGCTTTCTTT. It is translated as CASSQGDRAGTEAFF.

The chain couples TRBV11-2 to TRBJ2-7; TRBD1 matches at 9 bases. Trimming cost V 0 bases and J 5 bases; bases outside gene matches: 5. This CDR3 is built from 15 residues. CDR1 and CDR2 from the germline V gene are SGHAT and FQNNGV. CDR3 DNA sequence: TGTGCCAGCAGCTTAGACAGGACAGGGGTCCACGAGCAGTACTTC. It specifies CASSLDRTGVHEQYF.

This clone has just one count. This chain connects TRBV3-1 (or the pseudogene TRBV3-2) to TRBJ2-2, with 8 bases lining up with TRBD2. Germline V gives CDR1 LGHDT, CDR2 YNNKEL (reference sequence). CDR3 length equals 14 residues. V was clipped by 4 bases and J by 5 bases; unmatched bases: 3. The CDR3: CASSPSGGTGELFF. The CDR3 DNA is TGTGCCAGCAGCCCTTCGGGGGGGACCGGGGAGCTGTTTTTT.

The rearrangement links TRBV24-1 to TRBJ1-5; TRBD1 aligns across 7 bases. CDR1 is KGHDR, CDR2 SFDVKD, per germline. V dropped 9 bases and J dropped 3; count of bases not matched to a gene: 10. The CDR3 totals 15 residues. The CDR3 spells CATSRTGAYNQPQHF. The CDR3 DNA is TGTGCCACCTCCAGGACAGGAGCGTACAATCAGCCCCAGCATTTT.

V is TRBV30 and J is TRBJ2-6; a possible D gene is TRBD2 (6 bases). This CDR3 spans 17 amino acids. CDR1 is GTSNPN and CDR2 is SVGIG in the germline V gene (reference sequence). Between the trimmed V and J ends, which lost 5 bases and 0 bases, there was a span of 17 bases. CDR3 DNA sequence: TGTGCCTGGGGGGGAGGAGCGGCGAACTCTGGGGCCAACGTCCTGACTTTC. It encodes CAWGGGAANSGANVLTF.

In regard to this clone: The DNA is omitted, as the CDR3 cannot be located on it reliably, and the CDR3 follows TCRdb's listing. The genes are TRBV12-3 or TRBV12-4 and TRBJ2-2; TRBD2 was called by the table and not checked on the DNA. The CDR3 is 13 amino acids in total, end residues counted. CDR3 region: CASSFGEGRELFF.

The chain carries TRBV3-1 (or the pseudogene TRBV3-2) and TRBJ1-1, with a possible D match to TRBD1 (5 bases). The CDR3 spans 15 residues. Germline V lookup: CDR1 LGHDT, CDR2 YNNKEL (reference sequence). V was shortened by 1 base and J by 2 bases, with 11 bases between the two germline ends. CDR3 DNA: TGTGCCAGCAGCCAAGGGTGGCAGGGTAACACTGAAGCTTTCTTT. Translation gives CASSQGWQGNTEAFF.

The chain has TRBV15 and TRBJ2-7; D gene unclear. The CDR3 is 13 residues long. Germline loops: CDR1 LNHNV, CDR2 YYDKDF (reference sequence). Trimming removed 0 bases at V and 3 bases at J, with 6 bases between. The CDR3 coding sequence is TGTGCCACCAGCAGAGACAGATTCTACGAGCAGTACTTC. Its translation: CATSRDRFYEQYF.